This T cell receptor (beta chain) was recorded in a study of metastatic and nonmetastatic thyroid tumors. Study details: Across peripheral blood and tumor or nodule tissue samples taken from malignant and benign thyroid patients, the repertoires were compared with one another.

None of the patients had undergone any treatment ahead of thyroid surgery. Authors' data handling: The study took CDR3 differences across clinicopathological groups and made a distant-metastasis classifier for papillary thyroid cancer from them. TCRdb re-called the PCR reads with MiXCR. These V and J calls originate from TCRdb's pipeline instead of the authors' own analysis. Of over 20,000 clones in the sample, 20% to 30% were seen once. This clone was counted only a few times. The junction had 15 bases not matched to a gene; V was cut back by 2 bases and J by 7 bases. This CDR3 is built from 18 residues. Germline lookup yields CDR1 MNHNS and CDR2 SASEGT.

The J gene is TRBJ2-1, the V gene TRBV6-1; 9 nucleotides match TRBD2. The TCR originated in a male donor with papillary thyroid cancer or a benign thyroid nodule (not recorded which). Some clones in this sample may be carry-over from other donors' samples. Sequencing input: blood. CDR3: CASSENSLRATSGNEQFF. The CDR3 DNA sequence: TGTGCCAGCAGTGAAAACAGCCTCCGGGCAACTAGCGGGAATGAGCAGTTCTTC.